This TCR beta chain is from a study of blood T cell repertoires in COVID-19. In the study overall: The origin of the acute and convalescent COVID-19 samples was the United States, Italy and Spain. PBMCs, B-cell-depleted T cells, or T cells provided the cDNA or gDNA that made up the material.

The CDR3 is 15 amino acids. Germline V CDR1 and CDR2: LNHDA, SQIVND (reference sequence). Trimming left V 6 bases short and J 0 bases short, with 12 bases between. Only in-frame clones appear in the TCRdb table, and some are missing; sequencing was by immunoSEQ multiplex PCR. The profile shows about 72,000 clones, about 89% of them singletons. This chain links TRBV19 with TRBJ2-1; TRBD1 might be the D (6 bases). The TCR originated in a woman aged 55-70 years with acute or convalescent COVID-19. The sequencing sample was made of peripheral blood. The CDR3 region is CASRLRGSSYNEQFF. The CDR3 DNA reads as TGTGCCAGTAGGCTGAGGGGGAGCTCCTACAATGAGCAGTTCTTC.